Presented here are 10 T cell receptor beta chains from one specimen sequenced in a study of cytomegalovirus exposure and HLA in healthy donors. The PCR employed 60 Vbeta primers together with 13 Jbeta primers. Here immunoSEQ multiplex PCR was the method, and the copy in TCRdb shows in-frame clones only, minus some. The data contain some 130,000 clones, about 80% of them seen just once; the ten biggest clones take up roughly 4%. Specimen: PBMCs. These receptors all come from a woman aged 40-49 years in good health and CMV-seronegative.

The V call is TRBV7-3, the J call TRBJ2-2, with D possibly being TRBD1 (6 bases). Germline CDR1 and CDR2: SGHTA and FQGTGA. V was shortened by 6 bases and J by 6 bases, with 11 bases between the two germline ends. This CDR3 is built from 13 residues. CDR3 sequence: CASSIGGPGELFF. The CDR3, as DNA: TGTGCCAGCAGTATAGGGGGACCCGGGGAGCTGTTTTTT.

The V gene is TRBV15, the J gene TRBJ1-1; tentative D call: TRBD1 (5 bases). The germline gives CDR1 LNHNV, CDR2 YYDKDF (reference sequence). The CDR3 extends over 14 amino acids. V lost 5 bases and J 2 bases, leaving 12 bases between the germline ends. CDR3 bases: TGTGCCACCAGCCGGGGGGAAACTAACACTGAAGCTTTCTTT. This codes for CATSRGETNTEAFF.

This chain connects TRBV7-6 to TRBJ2-5; 7 nucleotides match TRBD1. Trimming cost V 3 bases and J 1 base; bases outside gene matches: 5. Per the germline V gene, CDR1 is SGHVS and CDR2 is FNYEAQ. The CDR3 is 15 amino acids. The CDR3 sequence: CASSLTGIPQETQYF. CDR3 DNA sequence: TGTGCCAGCAGCTTGACAGGGATCCCCCAAGAGACCCAGTACTTC.

The chain carries TRBV7-8 and TRBJ2-5; TRBD2 is a possible D gene (6 bases). The CDR3 totals 15 residues. The ends were cut back, 4 bases at V and 4 bases at J, with 16 bases in the middle. From germline, CDR1 is SGHVS and CDR2 FQNEAQ. CDR3 sequence reads: CASSSDTGSGETQYF. The DNA of the CDR3 is TGTGCCAGCAGCTCCGATACAGGTAGCGGAGAGACCCAGTACTTC.

The chain links TRBV10-3 to TRBJ2-7, with 8 bases identical to TRBD1. Trimming at V came to 0 bases and at J to 6 bases, leaving 10 bases not matched to a gene. This CDR3 is 16 amino acids long. The germline CDR1 and CDR2 sequences are ENHRY and SYGVKD. The CDR3 DNA sequence: TGTGCCATCAGTGAGTCGACTGGGACAGGTGAGACCGAGCAGTACTTC. Translating it yields CAISESTGTGETEQYF.

The chain carries TRBV19 and TRBJ2-2; D might be TRBD1 (6 bases). CDR1 is LNHDA and CDR2 is SQIVND in the germline V gene (reference sequence). This CDR3 is built from 19 residues. Trimming pared 5 bases from V and 0 bases from J, leaving 22 bases between. CDR3 loop: CASSPPTPGQLSNTGELFF. In DNA, the CDR3 is TGTGCCAGTAGTCCCCCAACCCCCGGACAGCTATCGAACACCGGGGAGCTGTTTTTT.

The V call is TRBV28, the J call TRBJ1-1, with 9 bases fitting TRBD1. The trim removed 4 bases at V and 10 bases at J, leaving 10 bases unmatched. This CDR3 contains 14 residues. Germline V CDR1 and CDR2: MDHEN, SYDVKM. Written as DNA, the CDR3 is TGTGCCAGCAGTTCGCGCCAAACAGGGGGCTTAGCTTTCTTT. This sequence encodes CASSSRQTGGLAFF.

This chain uses TRBV4-2 with TRBJ2-7; D remains unclear. There are 14 residues in the CDR3. V lost 0 bases to trimming and J lost 2 bases, with 8 bases between them. Germline values: CDR1 LGHNA, CDR2 YNFKEQ. CDR3 sequence reads: CASSQEAGPYEQYF. The CDR3 DNA reads as TGTGCCAGCAGCCAAGAGGCAGGCCCCTACGAGCAGTACTTC.

The chain has TRBV19 and TRBJ1-1; D perhaps matches TRBD1 (6 bases). In germline, CDR1 is LNHDA, CDR2 SQIVND (reference sequence). Trimming removed 2 bases at V and 4 bases at J, with 17 bases between. This CDR3 comprises 16 residues. The CDR3 DNA reads TGTGCCAGTAGTATAATCGGGTACGTCAGGGGCACTGAAGCTTTCTTT. Protein product: CASSIIGYVRGTEAFF.

The count of this clone is one. The chain joins TRBV7-3 to TRBJ2-3; D may be TRBD1 (6 bases). There are 15 residues in the CDR3. CDR1 is SGHTA, CDR2 FQGTGA, per germline. V was clipped by 5 bases and J by 0 bases, with 12 bases between them. Written as DNA, the CDR3 is TGTGCCAGCAGCAGGGACGGACAGAGCACAGATACGCAGTATTTT. It encodes CASSRDGQSTDTQYF.